These 24 T cell receptor beta chains originate from one sample sequenced in a study of vaccination effects on CD4 cells after COVID-19. Data came from immunoSEQ multiplex PCR; TCRdb stores just in-frame clones and leaves some out. The sample lists about 73,000 clones, over 65% occurring once. CD4+ T cells were isolated after about nine days of culture. Each participant was administered two doses of either the BNT162b2 or the mRNA-1273 vaccine. For these TCRs, the target antigens are not known. Specimen: CD4+ T cells from PBMCs cultured without peptide, collected after COVID-19 vaccination. The receptors were sampled from a human donor who received a COVID-19 vaccine.

The chain couples TRBV27 to TRBJ1-1; possible D gene TRBD1, 5 bases. This CDR3 spans 13 amino acids. V lost 2 bases to trimming and J lost 4 bases, with 8 bases between them. In germline, CDR1 is MNHEY, CDR2 SMNVEV (reference sequence). The DNA for the CDR3 is TGTGCCAGCAGTTTAAGGACAAGCACTGAAGCTTTCTTT. Protein sequence: CASSLRTSTEAFF.

V is TRBV10-3 and J is TRBJ1-2; the D gene is possibly TRBD1 (6 bases). The CDR3 has 12 residues. V was trimmed by 4 bases and J by 8 bases, leaving 11 bases between them. Germline lookup yields CDR1 ENHRY and CDR2 SYGVKD. In nucleotides, the CDR3 is TGTGCCATCAGTGGGGGGGCGCGGGGCTACACCTTC. This sequence encodes CAISGGARGYTF.

The chain carries TRBV6-1 and TRBJ1-3; D is undetermined. This CDR3 spans 16 amino acids. V was shortened by 0 bases and J by 0 bases, with 9 bases between the two germline ends. Germline values: CDR1 MNHNS, CDR2 SASEGT. The CDR3 region has the DNA TGTGCCAGCAGTGAAGCCACAGCCTACTCTGGAAACACCATATATTTT. Protein sequence: CASSEATAYSGNTIYF.

This rearrangement joins TRBV3-1 (or the pseudogene TRBV3-2) to TRBJ2-2, with 7 bases lining up with TRBD1. Germline lookup yields CDR1 LGHDT and CDR2 YNNKEL (reference sequence). V lost 5 bases to trimming and J lost 6 bases; unmatched junction nucleotides: 3. This CDR3 spans 13 amino acids. The CDR3 DNA sequence: TGTGCCAGCAGCGACCAGGGGGCCGGGGAGCTGTTTTTT. Protein product: CASSDQGAGELFF.

The chain is built from TRBV18 and TRBJ2-2; TRBD1 matches at 12 bases. From germline, CDR1 is KGHSH and CDR2 LQKENI. The CDR3 is 16 amino acids. V lost 6 bases and J lost 7; bases outside the gene matches: 9. CDR3 in amino acids: CASSPGTGGWHGELFF. The DNA of the CDR3 is TGTGCCAGCTCGCCAGGGACAGGGGGCTGGCACGGGGAGCTGTTTTTT.

The rearrangement joins TRBV7-8 to TRBJ1-3; D unresolved. V was clipped by 5 bases and J by 3 bases, with 8 bases between them. CDR3 size: 13 residues. Germline V gives CDR1 SGHVS, CDR2 FQNEAQ. The CDR3 loop reads CASSIRNGNTIYF. As DNA, the CDR3 is TGTGCCAGCAGCATACGGAATGGAAACACCATATATTTT. Using reference TRBV7-8 and TRBJ1-3 for the parts outside the CDR3, the full variable domain is GAGVSQSPRYKVAKRGQDVALRCDPISGHVSLFWYQQALGQGPEFLTYFQNEAQLDKSGLPSDRFFAERPEGSVSTLKIQRTQQEDSAVYLCASSIRNGNTIYFGEGSWLTVV.

In this sample, this clone turned up a few times. The chain employs TRBV28 and TRBJ1-5; the D is unclear. The V and J ends lost 1 base and 5 bases respectively, with 3 bases between them. CDR3 size: 12 residues. Germline assignment: CDR1 MDHEN and CDR2 SYDVKM. The CDR3, as DNA: TGTGCCAGCAGTTTATTATATCAGCCCCAGCATTTT. This encodes CASSLLYQPQHF.

In its sample, this clone was seen a few times. CDR3 protein: CASSHRDLQPQHF. CDR3 coding DNA: TGTGCCAGCAGCCACCGGGACCTTCAGCCCCAGCATTTT. The chain has TRBV3-1 (or the pseudogene TRBV3-2) and TRBJ1-5; TRBD1 is a possible D gene (5 bases). The V gene lost 3 bases and the J gene lost 6 bases, with 9 bases spanning the gap. The CDR3 covers 13 residues. Germline loops: CDR1 LGHDT, CDR2 YNNKEL (reference sequence).

The chain combines TRBV10-3 with TRBJ1-4; TRBD1 matches 8 bases. Trimming cost V 5 bases and J 8 bases; bases outside gene matches: 13. This CDR3 is built from 16 residues. The germline gives CDR1 ENHRY, CDR2 SYGVKD. CDR3 loop: CAISLAGQGGGEKLFF. The CDR3 coding sequence is TGTGCCATCAGTCTCGCCGGACAGGGTGGAGGGGAAAAACTGTTTTTT.

This clone has more than one count but fewer than ten. CDR3 amino acids: CASSLRTENEKLFF. The CDR3 DNA reads TGTGCCAGCAGCTTAAGGACAGAAAATGAAAAACTGTTTTTT. This rearrangement joins TRBV7-2 to TRBJ1-4; TRBD1 might be the D (6 bases). The CDR3 runs 14 residues. Trimming pared 2 bases from V and 5 bases from J, leaving 9 bases between. In germline, CDR1 is SGHTA, CDR2 FQGNSA.

The J gene is TRBJ2-6, the V gene TRBV6-2 or TRBV6-3; TRBD1 aligns across 8 bases. The CDR3 runs to 18 residues. V lost 4 bases, J lost 4 bases, and 12 bases stayed unmatched. The germline V gene encodes CDR1 MNHEY and CDR2 SVGEGT. CDR3 sequence (DNA): TGTGCCAGCAGTTGGGAGGCAGGGGGCGTCGCCGGGGCCAACGTCCTGACTTTC. Translation: CASSWEAGGVAGANVLTF.

The CDR3, as DNA: TGTGCCAGCAGCTTAGGAGTCTCTGGAAACACCATATATTTT. Translated, it gives CASSLGVSGNTIYF. The V and J genes are TRBV7-9 and TRBJ1-3; D remains unclear. CDR3 length equals 14 residues. The germline gives CDR1 SEHNR, CDR2 FQNEAQ (reference sequence). Between the trimmed V and J ends, which lost 1 base and 0 bases, there was a span of 4 bases.

This clone was detected only once. The chain combines TRBV3-1 (or the pseudogene TRBV3-2) with TRBJ2-7; weak D call: TRBD2 (6 bases). CDR3 size: 12 residues. Germline assignment: CDR1 LGHDT and CDR2 YNNKEL (reference sequence). V lost 1 base to trimming and J lost 12 bases, with 13 bases between them. DNA of the CDR3: TGTGCCAGCAGCCAAGCTCCGGGACTCATGTACGTC. Encoded protein: CASSQAPGLMYV.

This sequence joins TRBV19 and TRBJ2-6; D is undetermined. This CDR3 has 15 amino acids. Germline V gene sequence: CDR1 LNHDA, CDR2 SQIVND (reference sequence). The ends were cut back, 2 bases at V and 2 bases at J, with 7 bases in the middle. The CDR3 bases are TGTGCCAGTAGTATAAATAGGGCTGGGGCCAACGTCCTGACTTTC. Protein: CASSINRAGANVLTF.

V and J are TRBV5-1 and TRBJ1-2, with a weak D call TRBD1 (6 bases). Germline V gene sequence: CDR1 SGHRS, CDR2 YFSETQ. CDR3 size: 13 residues. The germline V and J ends were trimmed by 0 bases and 8 bases, with 11 bases remaining between them. The CDR3 sequence is CASSLAGERGYTF. CDR3 DNA sequence: TGCGCCAGCAGCTTGGCAGGGGAGCGGGGCTACACCTTC. The complete variable domain, with remaining parts taken from reference TRBV5-1 and TRBJ1-2, reads KAGVTQTPRYLIKTRGQQVTLSCSPISGHRSVSWYQQTPGQGLQFLFEYFSETQRNKGNFPGRFSGRQFSNSRSEMNVSTLELGDSALYLCASSLAGERGYTFGSGTRLTVV.

The genes are TRBV7-2 and TRBJ1-6, with TRBD1 matching over 7 bases. The germline CDR1 and CDR2 sequences are SGHTA and FQGNSA. V lost 5 bases and J lost 2; bases outside the gene matches: 9. The CDR3 covers 17 residues. CDR3 protein: CASSPRQGWTYNSPLHF. The CDR3 nucleotides are TGTGCCAGCAGCCCCAGACAGGGCTGGACCTATAATTCACCCCTCCACTTT.

The chain carries TRBV21-1 and TRBJ1-5. TRBV21-1 is recorded as a pseudogene. The CDR3 covers 19 residues. CDR3 in amino acids: CASSVRNSMTILPHQPQHF. CDR3 coding DNA: TGTGCCAGCAGCGTACGGAACTCCATGACCATTCTACCCCATCAGCCCCAGCATTTT.

The chain couples TRBV3-1 (or the pseudogene TRBV3-2) to TRBJ2-2; weak D call: TRBD2 (7 bases). The germline V gene encodes CDR1 LGHDT and CDR2 YNNKEL (reference sequence). V was cut by 7 bases and J by 2 bases, with 14 bases left in between. CDR3 length equals 15 residues. The CDR3 here is CASKPRGTNTGELFF. The CDR3 nucleotides are TGTGCCAGCAAGCCGCGGGGGACAAACACCGGGGAGCTGTTTTTT.

V is TRBV18 and J is TRBJ2-1; maybe TRBD2 (5 bases). Trimming took 5 bases from V and 0 from J, leaving 14 bases between them. CDR3 size: 16 residues. The germline gives CDR1 KGHSH, CDR2 LQKENI. The CDR3 is CASSTREAGSYNEQFF. The DNA of the CDR3 is TGTGCCAGCTCAACCCGGGAAGCCGGCTCCTACAATGAGCAGTTCTTC.

V usage is TRBV5-4 and J usage is TRBJ1-2; maybe TRBD1 (5 bases). The CDR3 is made up of 13 amino acids. V dropped 4 bases and J dropped 4 bases, with 11 bases sitting between them. The V gene's germline CDR1 is SGHNT and CDR2 YYREEE (reference sequence). Written as DNA, the CDR3 is TGTGCCAGCAGCCCGGGACCTTCCTATGGCTACACCTTC. It specifies CASSPGPSYGYTF.

This clone was counted only a few times. J is TRBJ2-3 and V is TRBV7-3; 7 positions agree with TRBD2. Per germline, CDR1 SGHTA and CDR2 FQGTGA. This CDR3 contains 15 residues. The V gene end was trimmed by 5 bases and the J gene end by 1 base; junction bases not matched to a gene: 6. CDR3 sequence: CASSTRLAGTDTQYF. In DNA, the CDR3 is TGTGCCAGCAGCACCCGACTAGCAGGCACAGATACGCAGTATTTT. The full variable domain, with the rest looked up from reference TRBV7-3 and TRBJ2-3, is GAGVSQTPSNKVTEKGKYVELRCDPISGHTALYWYRQSLGQGPEFLIYFQGTGAADDSGLPNDRFFAVRPEGSVSTLKIQRTERGDSAVYLCASSTRLAGTDTQYFGPGTRLTVL.

The rearrangement links TRBV30 to TRBJ1-1, with TRBD1 matching 11 bases. The CDR3 has 12 amino acids. Germline trimming cut 8 bases from V and 5 bases from J; bases unmatched to any gene: 4. CDR1 is GTSNPN and CDR2 is SVGIG in the germline V gene (reference sequence). This CDR3 reads CAGQGARTEAFF. The CDR3 nucleotides are TGTGCCGGACAGGGGGCGCGGACTGAAGCTTTCTTT.

This clone was seen a few times. This sequence joins TRBV2 and TRBJ1-5; 7 nucleotides match TRBD1. Trimming cost V 6 bases and J 5 bases; bases outside gene matches: 7. The CDR3 has 14 amino acids. In germline, CDR1 is SNHLY, CDR2 FYNNEI. The CDR3 sequence: CASSYGTADQPQHF. For the CDR3, the DNA is TGTGCCAGCAGCTATGGGACAGCCGATCAGCCCCAGCATTTT.

The rearrangement joins TRBV9 to TRBJ1-2; unclear D gene. Trimming cost V 4 bases and J 4 bases, with 14 bases left between them. Per the germline V gene, CDR1 is SGDLS and CDR2 is YYNGEE. The CDR3 is made up of 14 amino acids. CDR3 in DNA: TGTGCCAGCAGCCCGAATGAAAGACTCTATGGCTACACCTTC. Amino acid sequence: CASSPNERLYGYTF.